This record covers a single TCR beta chain. A read error may account for a junction end that differs from germline. Per germline, CDR1 MNHNS and CDR2 SASEGT. The CDR3 covers 13 residues. The data originate from a study of CD8 T cells in Susac syndrome. Sequencing targeted TCR beta in T cells from blood (CD8+ and CD4+). The multiple sclerosis control group was made up of treatment-naive patients with stable or active relapsing-remitting disease. RNA, at about 0.45 to 1 ug, was reverse transcribed with random hexamers. TCR beta CDR3 was amplified by immunoSEQ covering 54 Vbeta and 13 Jbeta. TCRdb independently ran MiXCR on the immunoSEQ multiplex PCR reads; one entry per CDR3 protein. The table lists 200,000 to 300,000 distinct CDR3 sequences, about 94% of them singletons.

Sequenced: CD4+ T cells from PBMCs. The chain joins TRBV6-1 to TRBJ1-1; the D gene is possibly TRBD1 (5 bases). This TCR derives from a human donor with multiple sclerosis. In DNA form, the CDR3 reads TGTGCCAGCTGTGAGAACCGGGGGGCTGAAGCTTTCTTT. Translated, it gives CASCENRGAEAFF.